This T cell receptor (beta chain) was sequenced for a study of CXCR3-negative and CXCR3-positive naive CD8 T cells. With respect to this clonotype: Its antigen is not known.

Study-wide results and caveats: Most assays were run on fresh PBMCs (CXCR3 expression partially decreased after cryopreservation). Hydrophobicity of TRB CDR3s was greater in CXCR3-positive naive cells than in CXCR3-negative naive cells.

The authors made the TRB cDNA libraries by 5' RACE using UMI labels. TCRdb reanalyzed the 5' RACE reads and collapses them to one entry per CDR3 protein, without DNA. The table lists 75,000 to 100,000 distinct CDR3 sequences. Sorting yielded triplicates of a few hundred thousand cells for each CD8+ T cell subset. Germline CDR1 is SGHTA and CDR2 is FQGNSA. The CDR3 contains 12 residues. The chain employs TRBV7-2 and TRBJ2-2. The sequence derives from a human donor in good health. Some clones in this sample may be carry-over from other donors' samples. Sequenced: naive CXCR3+ CD8+ T cells from blood. Subset indicated: CD45RO-CCR7+CD27+CD95- naive CD8+ T cells expressing CXCR3 (TNR3+). This CDR3 reads CANYAGAGELFF.